The 7 T cell receptor beta chains presented below share a single source sample, sequenced in a study of T cell responses to AZD1222 COVID-19 vaccine. Produced via immunoSEQ multiplex PCR; TCRdb's table is partial and in-frame only. The profile shows about 100,000 clones, around nine tenths of them singletons. The sample in question was peripheral blood, obtained on day 0 of AZD1222 vaccination. Source of these receptors: an adult in good health.

This chain connects TRBV20-1 to TRBJ2-7, with 9 bases that match TRBD1. The length of the CDR3 is 11 residues. V lost 6 bases, J lost 6 bases, and 3 bases stayed unmatched. The germline V gene has CDR1 DFQATT and CDR2 SNEGSKA (reference sequence). In DNA, the CDR3 is TGCAGTGCGGGACAGGGATTCGAGCAGTACTTC. Amino acids: CSAGQGFEQYF.

The chain uses TRBV2 and TRBJ1-2, with D maybe TRBD1 (5 bases). Trimming took off 4 bases at V and 8 bases at J, with 14 bases between the two ends. This CDR3 is built from 13 residues. Germline CDR1 reads SNHLY; CDR2 reads FYNNEI. The CDR3 region has the DNA TGTGCCAGCAGTGCAATCGGGGCATGGGGCTACACCTTC. It encodes CASSAIGAWGYTF.

The gene calls are TRBV10-3 and TRBJ1-5; D not certain. CDR3 length equals 13 residues. Between the trimmed V and J ends, which lost 0 bases and 4 bases, there was a span of 4 bases. CDR1 and CDR2 from the germline V gene are ENHRY and SYGVKD. The DNA for the CDR3 is TGTGCCATCAGTGAGTCCCAGAATCAGCCCCAGCATTTT. It translates to CAISESQNQPQHF.

The rearrangement uses TRBV5-1 and TRBJ1-1; D unresolved. Germline CDR1 SGHRS, CDR2 YFSETQ. V gave up 2 bases and J gave up 0 bases, with 8 bases separating them. The CDR3 is 14 residues long. The CDR3 DNA is TGCGCCAGCAGCTTACAGCCCATGAACACTGAAGCTTTCTTT. Its translation: CASSLQPMNTEAFF.

The genes are TRBV4-1 and TRBJ1-1; 8 bases line up with TRBD1. The CDR3 has 17 amino acids. Germline values: CDR1 MGHRA, CDR2 YSYEKL. V shed 5 bases, J shed 3 bases, and the junction held 14 bases outside the gene matches. The CDR3 region is CASSTGPRGPRDTEAFF. DNA for the CDR3: TGCGCCAGCAGCACGGGGCCCAGGGGGCCCAGGGACACTGAAGCTTTCTTT.

The chain combines TRBV6-5 with TRBJ2-2; TRBD1 agrees at 10 bases. The CDR3 contains 14 residues. After removal of 10 bases from V and 5 bases from J, the junction contained 7 bases not matched to a gene. Germline CDR1 and CDR2: MNHEY and SVGAGI. CDR3: CATRQGAPTGELFF. The DNA for the CDR3 is TGTGCCACGAGACAGGGGGCCCCAACCGGGGAGCTGTTTTTT.

This clone has only one observation. CDR3 nucleotide sequence: TGCGCCAGCAGCCGAAACGGACAGGGCAATCAGCCCCAGCATTTT. This encodes CASSRNGQGNQPQHF. The chain uses TRBV4-1 and TRBJ1-5; 7 nucleotides agree with TRBD1. CDR1 and CDR2 (germline): MGHRA, YSYEKL. The CDR3 runs 15 residues. Unmatched junction bases numbered 5, after V lost 4 bases and J lost 2 bases.